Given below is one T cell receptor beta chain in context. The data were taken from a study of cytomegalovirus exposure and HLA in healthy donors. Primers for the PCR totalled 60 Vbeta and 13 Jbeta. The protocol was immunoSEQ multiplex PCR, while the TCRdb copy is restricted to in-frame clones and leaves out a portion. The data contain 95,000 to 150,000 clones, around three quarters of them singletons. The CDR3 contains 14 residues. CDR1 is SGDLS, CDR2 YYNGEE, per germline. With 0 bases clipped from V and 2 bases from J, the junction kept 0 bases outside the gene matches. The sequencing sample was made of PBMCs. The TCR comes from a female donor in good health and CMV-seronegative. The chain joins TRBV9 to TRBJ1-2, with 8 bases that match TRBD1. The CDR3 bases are TGTGCCAGCAGCGTAGGGGACAGGAACTATGGCTACACCTTC. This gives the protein CASSVGDRNYGYTF.